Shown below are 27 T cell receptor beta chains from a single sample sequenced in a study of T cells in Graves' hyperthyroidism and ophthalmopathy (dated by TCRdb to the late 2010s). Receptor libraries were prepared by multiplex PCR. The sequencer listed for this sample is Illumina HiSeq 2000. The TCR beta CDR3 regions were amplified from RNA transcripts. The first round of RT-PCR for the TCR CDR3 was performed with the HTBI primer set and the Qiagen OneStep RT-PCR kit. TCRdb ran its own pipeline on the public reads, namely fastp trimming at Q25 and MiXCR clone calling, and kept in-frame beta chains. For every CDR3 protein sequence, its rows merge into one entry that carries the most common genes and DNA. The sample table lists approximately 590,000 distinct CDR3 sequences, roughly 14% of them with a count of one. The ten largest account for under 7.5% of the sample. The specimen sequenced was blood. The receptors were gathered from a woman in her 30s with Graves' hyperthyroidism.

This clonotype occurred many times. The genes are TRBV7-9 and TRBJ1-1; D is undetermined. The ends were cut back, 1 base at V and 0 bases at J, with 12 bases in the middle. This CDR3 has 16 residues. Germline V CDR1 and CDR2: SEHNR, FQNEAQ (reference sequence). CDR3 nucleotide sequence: TGTGCCAGCAGCTTAGAGGGCGTCAGGCTGAACACTGAAGCTTTCTTT. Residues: CASSLEGVRLNTEAFF.

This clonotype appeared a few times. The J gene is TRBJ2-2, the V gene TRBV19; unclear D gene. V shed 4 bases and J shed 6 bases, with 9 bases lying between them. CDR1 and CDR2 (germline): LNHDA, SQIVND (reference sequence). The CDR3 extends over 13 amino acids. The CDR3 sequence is CASSTDTPGELFF. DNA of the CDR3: TGTGCCAGTAGTACCGACACCCCCGGGGAGCTGTTTTTT.

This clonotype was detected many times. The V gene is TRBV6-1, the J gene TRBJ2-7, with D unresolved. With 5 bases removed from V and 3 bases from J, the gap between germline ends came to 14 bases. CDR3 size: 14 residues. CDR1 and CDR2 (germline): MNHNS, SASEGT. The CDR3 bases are TGTGCCAGCAGTTCAAGCCACGCGGACTACGAGCAGTACTTC. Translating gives CASSSSHADYEQYF.

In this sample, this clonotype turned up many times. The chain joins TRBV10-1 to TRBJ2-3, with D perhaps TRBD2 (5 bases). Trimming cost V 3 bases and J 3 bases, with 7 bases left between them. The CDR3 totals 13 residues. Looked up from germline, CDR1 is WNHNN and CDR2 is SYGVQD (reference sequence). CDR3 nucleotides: TGCGCCAGCAGTGAAGAGGGAACAGATACGCAGTATTTT. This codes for CASSEEGTDTQYF.

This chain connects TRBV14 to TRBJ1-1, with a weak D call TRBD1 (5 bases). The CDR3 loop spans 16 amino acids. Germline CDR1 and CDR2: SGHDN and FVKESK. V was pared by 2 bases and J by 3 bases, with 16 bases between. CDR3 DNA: TGTGCCAGCAGCCAATGGGGGGTCGGCGGGGACACTGAAGCTTTCTTT. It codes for CASSQWGVGGDTEAFF.

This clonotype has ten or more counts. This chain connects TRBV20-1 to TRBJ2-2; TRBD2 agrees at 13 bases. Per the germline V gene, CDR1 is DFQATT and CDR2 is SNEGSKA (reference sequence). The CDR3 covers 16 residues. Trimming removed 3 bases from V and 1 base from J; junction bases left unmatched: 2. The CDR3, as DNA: TGCAGTGCTAGGACTAGCGGGAGGCAGAACACCGGGGAGCTGTTTTTT. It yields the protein CSARTSGRQNTGELFF.

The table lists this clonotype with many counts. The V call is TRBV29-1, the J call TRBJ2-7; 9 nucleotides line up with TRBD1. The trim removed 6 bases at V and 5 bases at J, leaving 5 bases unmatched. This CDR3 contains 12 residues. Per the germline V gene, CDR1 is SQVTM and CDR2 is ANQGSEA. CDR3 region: CSVWTGVNEQYF. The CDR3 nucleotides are TGCAGCGTGTGGACAGGGGTAAACGAGCAGTACTTC.

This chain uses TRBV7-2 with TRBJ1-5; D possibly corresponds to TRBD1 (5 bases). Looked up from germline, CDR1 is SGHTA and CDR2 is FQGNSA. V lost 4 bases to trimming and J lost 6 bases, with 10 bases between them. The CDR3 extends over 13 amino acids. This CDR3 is CASSYQTVQPQHF. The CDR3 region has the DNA TGTGCCAGCAGCTACCAGACAGTTCAGCCCCAGCATTTT.

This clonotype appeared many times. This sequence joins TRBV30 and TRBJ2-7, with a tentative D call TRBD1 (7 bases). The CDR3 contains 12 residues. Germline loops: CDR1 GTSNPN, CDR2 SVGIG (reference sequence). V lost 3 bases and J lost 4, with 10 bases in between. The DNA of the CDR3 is TGTGCCTGGAGACAGGGGACTTACGAGCAGTACTTC. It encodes CAWRQGTYEQYF.

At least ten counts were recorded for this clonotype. CDR3 loop: CASSLRSRDPEQYF. In DNA, the CDR3 is TGTGCCAGCAGCCTTAGGTCGCGGGACCCCGAGCAGTACTTC. The chain carries TRBV7-6 and TRBJ2-7; weak D call: TRBD2 (6 bases). Trimming stripped 5 bases from V and 6 bases from J, with 17 bases between. Per germline, CDR1 SGHVS and CDR2 FNYEAQ. The CDR3 consists of 14 residues.

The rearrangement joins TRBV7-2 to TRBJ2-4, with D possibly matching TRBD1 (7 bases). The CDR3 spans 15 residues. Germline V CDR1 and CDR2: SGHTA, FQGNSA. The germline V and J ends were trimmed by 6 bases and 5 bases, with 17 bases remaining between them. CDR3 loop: CASSRLVRGENIQYF. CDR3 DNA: TGTGCCAGCAGTCGGCTTGTCAGGGGGGAAAACATTCAGTACTTC.

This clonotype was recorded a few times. CDR3 protein: CASSPLPGREETQYF. In nucleotides, the CDR3 is TGTGCCAGCTCACCTCTCCCGGGGAGGGAAGAGACCCAGTACTTC. This chain joins TRBV18 and TRBJ2-5, with 7 bases aligning to TRBD2. Germline trimming cut 3 bases from V and 3 bases from J; bases unmatched to any gene: 7. Germline V gene sequence: CDR1 KGHSH, CDR2 LQKENI. The CDR3 is 15 residues long.

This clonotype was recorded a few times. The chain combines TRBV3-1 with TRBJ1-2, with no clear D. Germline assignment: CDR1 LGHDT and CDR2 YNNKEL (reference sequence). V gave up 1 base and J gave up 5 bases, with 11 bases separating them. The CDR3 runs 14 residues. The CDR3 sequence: CASSQGSGRYGYTF. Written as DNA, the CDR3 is TGTGCCAGCAGCCAAGGTTCCGGAAGATATGGCTACACCTTC.

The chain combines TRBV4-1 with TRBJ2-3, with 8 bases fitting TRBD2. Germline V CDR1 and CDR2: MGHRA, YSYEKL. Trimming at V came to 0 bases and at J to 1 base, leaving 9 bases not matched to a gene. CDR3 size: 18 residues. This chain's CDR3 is CASSQDPYGREGTDTQYF. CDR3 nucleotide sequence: TGCGCCAGCAGCCAAGATCCTTATGGGCGGGAGGGCACAGATACGCAGTATTTT.

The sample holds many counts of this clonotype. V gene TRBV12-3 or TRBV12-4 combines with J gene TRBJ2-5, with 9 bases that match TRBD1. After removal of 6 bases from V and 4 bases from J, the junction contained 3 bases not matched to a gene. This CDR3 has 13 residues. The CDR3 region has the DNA TGTGCCAGCAGGACAGGGGGAGGAGAGACCCAGTACTTC. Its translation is CASRTGGGETQYF.

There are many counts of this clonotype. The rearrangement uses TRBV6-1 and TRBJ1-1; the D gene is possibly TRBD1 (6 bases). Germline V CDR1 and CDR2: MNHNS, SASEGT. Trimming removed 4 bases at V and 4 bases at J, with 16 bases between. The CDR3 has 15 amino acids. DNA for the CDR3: TGTGCCAGCAGTGCAGGGGAGGTCAGTCGCACTGAAGCTTTCTTT. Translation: CASSAGEVSRTEAFF.

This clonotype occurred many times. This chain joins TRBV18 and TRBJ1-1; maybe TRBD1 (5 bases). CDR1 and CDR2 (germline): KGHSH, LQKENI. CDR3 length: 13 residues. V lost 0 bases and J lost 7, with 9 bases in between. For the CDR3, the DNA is TGTGCCAGCTCACCACCGGGGCAGGGTGAAGCTTTCTTT. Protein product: CASSPPGQGEAFF.

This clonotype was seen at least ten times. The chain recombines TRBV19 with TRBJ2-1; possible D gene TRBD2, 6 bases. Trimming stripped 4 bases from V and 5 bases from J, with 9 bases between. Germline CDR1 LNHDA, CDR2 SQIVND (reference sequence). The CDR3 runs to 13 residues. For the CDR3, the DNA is TGTGCCAGTAGTAGGCGGGAAGACAATGAGCAGTTCTTC. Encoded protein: CASSRREDNEQFF.

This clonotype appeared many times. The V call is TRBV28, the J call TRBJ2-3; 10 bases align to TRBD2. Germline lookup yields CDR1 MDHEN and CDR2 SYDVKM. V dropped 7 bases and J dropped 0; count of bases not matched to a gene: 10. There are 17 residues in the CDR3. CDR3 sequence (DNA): TGTGCCAGCACTCCCGGGACTAGCGTAACTAGCACAGATACGCAGTATTTT. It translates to CASTPGTSVTSTDTQYF.

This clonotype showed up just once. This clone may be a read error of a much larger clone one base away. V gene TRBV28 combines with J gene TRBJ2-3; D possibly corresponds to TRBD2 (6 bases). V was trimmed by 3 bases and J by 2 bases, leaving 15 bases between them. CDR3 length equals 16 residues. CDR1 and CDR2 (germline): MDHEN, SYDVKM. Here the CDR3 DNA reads TGTGCCAGCAGTTTCCGACTAGTAAGAACCACAGATACGCAGTATTTT. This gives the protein CASSFRLVRTTDTQYF.

Written as DNA, the CDR3 is TGTGCCAGCAGCGTGCAGACAGGGTCAGGGGCCAACGTCCTGACTTTC. It specifies CASSVQTGSGANVLTF. V gene TRBV9 combines with J gene TRBJ2-6; TRBD1 aligns across 7 bases. Germline values: CDR1 SGDLS, CDR2 YYNGEE. After removal of 2 bases from V and 4 bases from J, the junction contained 6 bases not matched to a gene. CDR3 length equals 16 residues.

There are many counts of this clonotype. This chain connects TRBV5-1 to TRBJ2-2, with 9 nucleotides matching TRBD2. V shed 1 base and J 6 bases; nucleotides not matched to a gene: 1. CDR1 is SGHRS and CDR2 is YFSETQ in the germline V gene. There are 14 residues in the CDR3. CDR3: CASSLTSGSGELFF. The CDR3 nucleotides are TGCGCCAGCAGCTTGACTAGCGGGTCCGGGGAGCTGTTTTTT.

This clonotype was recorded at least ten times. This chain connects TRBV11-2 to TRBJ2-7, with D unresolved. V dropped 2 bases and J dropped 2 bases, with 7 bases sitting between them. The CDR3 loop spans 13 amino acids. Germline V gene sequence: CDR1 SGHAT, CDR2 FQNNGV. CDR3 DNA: TGTGCCAGCAGCTTACCCTCAGCCTACGAGCAGTACTTC. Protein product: CASSLPSAYEQYF.

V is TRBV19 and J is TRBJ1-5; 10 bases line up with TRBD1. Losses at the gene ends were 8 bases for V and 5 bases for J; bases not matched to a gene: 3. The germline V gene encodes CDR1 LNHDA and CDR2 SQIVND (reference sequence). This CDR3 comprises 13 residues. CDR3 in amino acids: CASGQGVHQPQHF. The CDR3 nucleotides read TGTGCCAGTGGACAGGGGGTACATCAGCCCCAGCATTTT.

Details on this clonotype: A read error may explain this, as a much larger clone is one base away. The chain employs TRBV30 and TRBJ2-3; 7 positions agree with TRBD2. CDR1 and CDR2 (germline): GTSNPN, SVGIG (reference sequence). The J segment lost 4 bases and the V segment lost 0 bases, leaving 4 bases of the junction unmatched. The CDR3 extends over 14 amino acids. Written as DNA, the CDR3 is TGTGCCTGGAGTGTCGATACTAGCGCAGATACGCAGTATTTT. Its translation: CAWSVDTSADTQYF.

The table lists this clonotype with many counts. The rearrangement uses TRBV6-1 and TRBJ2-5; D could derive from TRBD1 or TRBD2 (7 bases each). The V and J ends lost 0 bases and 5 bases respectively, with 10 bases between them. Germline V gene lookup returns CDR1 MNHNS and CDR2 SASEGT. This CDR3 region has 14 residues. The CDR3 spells CASSEAQGGETQYF. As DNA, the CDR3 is TGTGCCAGCAGTGAAGCCCAGGGGGGGGAGACCCAGTACTTC.

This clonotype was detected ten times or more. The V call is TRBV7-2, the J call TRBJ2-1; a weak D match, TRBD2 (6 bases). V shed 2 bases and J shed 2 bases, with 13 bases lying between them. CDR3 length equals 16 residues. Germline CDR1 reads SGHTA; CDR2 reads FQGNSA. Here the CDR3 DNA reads TGTGCCAGCAGCTTAATTGGTCTAGCGACCTACAATGAGCAGTTCTTC. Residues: CASSLIGLATYNEQFF.